This TCR beta chain was captured in a study of blood T cell repertoires in COVID-19. Study at large: The origin of the acute and convalescent COVID-19 samples was the United States, Italy and Spain. T cells, B-cell-depleted T cells, or PBMCs supplied cDNA or gDNA.

In the original analysis: From reference gene primer amplification, estimates of nucleated cell counts were derived. Here immunoSEQ multiplex PCR was the method, and the copy in TCRdb shows in-frame clones only, minus some. For V, J and clone size, that table is used; D and trimming come from the DNA. The table has more than 200,000 clones, about 85% seen once. The CDR3 loop spans 15 amino acids. Germline assignment: CDR1 SGHRS and CDR2 YFSETQ. V was clipped by 4 bases and J by 0 bases, with 11 bases between them. Participants were aged about 18 to 89 years from about two dozen US areas. The source material was PBMCs or T cells enriched from blood (not recorded which). This receptor was identified in a man under 40 who had recovered from COVID-19. V and J are TRBV5-1 and TRBJ1-3; D not certain. The CDR3: CASSGGQFSGNTIYF. The CDR3 bases are TGCGCCAGCAGCGGCGGGCAGTTCTCTGGAAACACCATATATTTT.